These 19 T cell receptor beta chains originate from one sample sequenced in a study of CD8 T cells in Susac syndrome. When the RNA was reverse transcribed, random hexamers were used with an input of 0.5 to 1 ug. TCRdb used MiXCR to reprocess the immunoSEQ multiplex PCR reads, holding one entry per CDR3 protein. The repertoire holds 170,000 or so distinct CDR3 sequences, with 93% as singletons. Sequenced material: CD4+ T cells from PBMCs. The receptors stem from a human donor with multiple sclerosis.

The CDR3 DNA follows: TGTGCCAGCAGGAGGGGACCTGAGATCAACACTGAAGCTTTCTTT. Translating it yields CASRRGPEINTEAFF. The chain employs TRBV12-3 or TRBV12-4 and TRBJ1-1; possibly TRBD1 for D (5 bases). Trimming took off 6 bases at V and 2 bases at J, with 16 bases between the two ends. This CDR3 contains 15 residues.

J is TRBJ1-2 and V is TRBV4-3; 8 bases fit TRBD1. The CDR3 covers 17 residues. From germline, CDR1 is LGHNA and CDR2 YSLEER. Trimming took 5 bases from V and 8 from J; bases not matched to a gene: 19. In nucleotides, the CDR3 is TGCGCCAGCAGCACCCTGAGCTTAGGACAGGGATCAGTAGGCTACACCTTC. This sequence encodes CASSTLSLGQGSVGYTF.

V and J are TRBV7-9 and TRBJ2-7, with 7 bases fitting TRBD2. CDR3 length: 14 residues. Germline loops: CDR1 SEHNR, CDR2 FQNEAQ (reference sequence). The trim removed 4 bases at V and 6 bases at J, leaving 9 bases unmatched. The CDR3 DNA reads TGTGCCAGCAGCTCCCACGGGACTATGGGCGAGCAGTACTTC. This sequence encodes CASSSHGTMGEQYF.

The chain uses TRBV5-6 and TRBJ2-7; unclear D gene. Per germline, CDR1 SGHDT and CDR2 YYEEEE. The CDR3 totals 15 residues. Trimming removed 1 base at V and 0 bases at J, with 11 bases between. This CDR3 is CASSLLDGNSYEQYF. The CDR3 DNA follows: TGTGCCAGCAGCTTGCTCGACGGCAACTCCTACGAGCAGTACTTC.

The rearrangement joins TRBV7-2 to TRBJ2-7, with 8 nucleotides matching TRBD2. The V gene's germline CDR1 is SGHTA and CDR2 FQGNSA. The CDR3 has 16 amino acids. Trimming at V came to 0 bases and at J to 6 bases, leaving 10 bases not matched to a gene. CDR3 sequence reads: CASSLAPLPGGLEQYF. The CDR3 nucleotides are TGTGCCAGCAGCTTAGCCCCCTTGCCGGGAGGGCTCGAGCAGTACTTC. The complete variable domain, with remaining parts taken from reference TRBV7-2 and TRBJ2-7, reads GAGVSQSPSNKVTEKGKDVELRCDPISGHTALYWYRQSLGQGLEFLIYFQGNSAPDKSGLPSDRFSAERTGGSVSTLTIQRTQQEDSAVYLCASSLAPLPGGLEQYFGPGTRLTVT.

The CDR3 DNA follows: TGTGCCAGCAGCTTAGCCTTGGACAGGGGGCAAAAAGCTTTCTTT. It codes for CASSLALDRGQKAFF. This sequence joins TRBV7-2 and TRBJ1-1; 11 bases are shared with TRBD1. This CDR3 has 15 residues. Per the germline V gene, CDR1 is SGHTA and CDR2 is FQGNSA. The J segment lost 9 bases and the V segment lost 0 bases, leaving 6 bases of the junction unmatched.

This clonotype came up once. This chain joins TRBV15 and TRBJ2-5; 9 bases line up with TRBD1. Germline V lookup: CDR1 LNHNV, CDR2 YYDKDF (reference sequence). The CDR3 sequence is 18 residues long. The V gene end was trimmed by 1 base and the J gene end by 2 bases; junction bases not matched to a gene: 11. The CDR3 region is CATSRGGPQGARQETQYF. Here the CDR3 DNA reads TGTGCCACCAGCAGAGGGGGGCCACAGGGGGCACGTCAAGAGACCCAGTACTTC.

CDR3 DNA: TGTGCCAGCAGCCCCTACACCGGACGGGCTGAAGCTTTCTTT. Its protein is CASSPYTGRAEAFF. The chain employs TRBV3-1 and TRBJ1-1; D is undetermined. The CDR3 length is 14 residues. Per the germline V gene, CDR1 is LGHDT and CDR2 is YNNKEL (reference sequence). V gave up 4 bases and J gave up 6 bases, with 15 bases separating them.

The V call is TRBV20-1, the J call TRBJ1-1, with D maybe TRBD1 (5 bases). The V end was cut by 3 bases, the J end by 1 base, with 9 bases between. From germline, CDR1 is DFQATT and CDR2 SNEGSKA (reference sequence). CDR3 length equals 13 residues. The CDR3 nucleotides read TGCAGTGCTAGGAAAGGGACGAACACTGAAGCTTTCTTT. Residues: CSARKGTNTEAFF.

The chain employs TRBV20-1 and TRBJ1-1; D is perhaps TRBD1 (5 bases). Germline assignment: CDR1 DFQATT and CDR2 SNEGSKA (reference sequence). This CDR3 region has 15 residues. The V end lost 6 bases, the J end lost 3 bases, and 20 bases lay between the germline ends. DNA for the CDR3: TGCAGTGCCAAGAATCTTCAGACAGTTTACACTGAAGCTTTCTTT. This gives the protein CSAKNLQTVYTEAFF.

The gene calls are TRBV20-1 and TRBJ1-1; D remains ambiguous. CDR3 length equals 13 residues. In germline, CDR1 is DFQATT, CDR2 SNEGSKA (reference sequence). The V gene lost 4 bases and the J gene lost 0 bases, with 9 bases spanning the gap. The CDR3 protein is CSATGPMNTEAFF. The DNA of the CDR3 is TGCAGTGCTACTGGACCCATGAACACTGAAGCTTTCTTT.

This clonotype was picked up a small number of times. V gene TRBV18 combines with J gene TRBJ2-7, with 10 bases identical to TRBD2. CDR1 is KGHSH, CDR2 LQKENI, per germline. Losses at the gene ends were 3 bases for V and 5 bases for J; bases not matched to a gene: 1. CDR3 length equals 13 residues. The CDR3 DNA is TGTGCCAGCTCACCCGGACTAGCGGACGAGCAGTACTTC. Translation gives CASSPGLADEQYF.

V is TRBV2 and J is TRBJ1-1; TRBD1 agrees at 8 bases. The CDR3 contains 14 residues. After removal of 7 bases from V and 2 bases from J, the junction contained 6 bases not matched to a gene. Germline V gene data show CDR1 as SNHLY and CDR2 as FYNNEI. The CDR3 nucleotides are TGTGCCAGCACTACGGACAGGGAAAACACTGAAGCTTTCTTT. It is translated as CASTTDRENTEAFF.

V gene TRBV9 combines with J gene TRBJ2-1; no clear D. Germline values: CDR1 SGDLS, CDR2 YYNGEE. This CDR3 comprises 16 residues. Trimming removed 1 base from V and 0 bases from J, with 11 bases in between. The CDR3 DNA reads as TGTGCCAGCAGCGTACGTGGGGATAGCTCCTACAATGAGCAGTTCTTC. Translated, it gives CASSVRGDSSYNEQFF.

The rearrangement joins TRBV7-3 to TRBJ2-3, with D possibly TRBD2 on 7 matching bases. CDR3 size: 15 residues. Germline CDR1 reads SGHTA; CDR2 reads FQGTGA. V was clipped by 5 bases and J by 6 bases, with 18 bases between them. CDR3 in amino acids: CASSRGSGGADTQYF. The CDR3 DNA sequence: TGTGCCAGCAGCCGTGGGAGTGGGGGGGCGGATACGCAGTATTTT.

This chain joins TRBV6-5 and TRBJ1-5, with no clear D. CDR1 MNHEY and CDR2 SVGAGI come from the germline V gene. With 0 bases removed from V and 4 bases from J, the gap between germline ends came to 10 bases. The CDR3 has 15 amino acids. CDR3 DNA: TGTGCCAGCAGTTACTCGGGCGGGAATAATCAGCCCCAGCATTTT. Translated, it gives CASSYSGGNNQPQHF.

The chain employs TRBV3-1 and TRBJ2-7; 8 bases align to TRBD1. Germline V lookup: CDR1 LGHDT, CDR2 YNNKEL (reference sequence). The J segment lost 0 bases and the V segment lost 3 bases, leaving 4 bases of the junction unmatched. This CDR3 region has 15 residues. For the CDR3, the DNA is TGTGCCAGCAGCCAGTGGACAGGGCCCTCCTACGAGCAGTACTTC. Encoded protein: CASSQWTGPSYEQYF.

J is TRBJ2-6 and V is TRBV12-3 or TRBV12-4, with TRBD1 matching over 7 bases. The CDR3 totals 14 residues. Trimming removed 8 bases from V and 2 bases from J; junction bases left unmatched: 3. The CDR3, as DNA: TGTGCCAGCTGCGACAGGGCTGGGGCCAACGTCCTGACTTTC. Amino acid sequence: CASCDRAGANVLTF.

V is TRBV29-1 and J is TRBJ1-2; a possible D gene is TRBD1 (6 bases). This CDR3 contains 13 residues. Germline V gene lookup returns CDR1 SQVTM and CDR2 ANQGSEA. V was cut by 1 base and J by 0 bases, with 6 bases left in between. The chain's CDR3 is CSVEGTANYGYTF. Here the CDR3 DNA reads TGCAGCGTTGAAGGGACAGCTAACTATGGCTACACCTTC.